These 21 T cell receptor beta chains were sequenced from one sample in a study of T cell repertoires in cytomegalovirus infection. Their specific antigens are unknown. Each CDR3 protein gets one entry after TCRdb re-called the reads with MiXCR. Of 750,000 to 950,000 distinct CDR3 sequences in the sample, about 27% were seen once. The sample consisted of cultured CD8+ T cells from PBMCs, taken from culture after CMV antigen stimulation. These receptors were collected from a human donor in good health (CMV status not recorded). Some clones in this sample may be carry-over from other donors' samples.

The chain combines TRBV9 with TRBJ2-1; D remains ambiguous. CDR3 length: 14 amino acids. The germline V and J ends were trimmed by 4 bases and 5 bases, with 13 bases remaining between them. Per germline, CDR1 SGDLS and CDR2 YYNGEE. CDR3 bases: TGTGCCAGCAGCCCAAAATTTGGGAACAATGAGCAGTTCTTC. As protein: CASSPKFGNNEQFF.

This clonotype turned up a few times. The chain carries TRBV6-5 and TRBJ2-3, with 10 nucleotides matching TRBD2. The CDR3 runs to 16 residues. Germline V gene lookup returns CDR1 MNHEY and CDR2 SVGAGI. With V trimmed by 7 bases and J by 4 bases, 11 bases remained unmatched. CDR3 sequence (DNA): TGTGCCAGCACCCCCACTCGGCTAGCGGGAGCAGATACGCAGTATTTT. Encoded protein: CASTPTRLAGADTQYF.

This clonotype has a handful of counts. This chain links TRBV7-9 with TRBJ1-1; D unclear. The CDR3 spans 14 residues. Trimming removed 7 bases at V and 0 bases at J, with 12 bases between. CDR1 is SEHNR, CDR2 FQNEAQ, per germline (reference sequence). The CDR3 DNA reads as TGTGCCAGCACCCGGGCGGATATGAACACTGAAGCTTTCTTT. Translated, it gives CASTRADMNTEAFF.

Many counts were recorded for this clonotype. The chain has TRBV7-8 and TRBJ1-1; tentative D call: TRBD1 (6 bases). CDR1 and CDR2 (germline): SGHVS, FQNEAQ. With 4 bases removed from V and 3 bases from J, the gap between germline ends came to 9 bases. The CDR3 extends over 13 amino acids. The chain's CDR3 is CASSSAGDTEAFF. The DNA of the CDR3 is TGTGCCAGCAGCTCAGCAGGGGACACTGAAGCTTTCTTT.

This clonotype has ten or more counts. The chain links TRBV7-8 to TRBJ2-1; D perhaps matches TRBD1 (5 bases). Trimming removed 1 base from V and 5 bases from J, with 12 bases in between. CDR3 length: 15 residues. Germline CDR1 reads SGHVS; CDR2 reads FQNEAQ. CDR3 protein: CASSLEGQGHNEQFF. CDR3 in DNA: TGTGCCAGCAGCTTAGAGGGGCAAGGCCACAATGAGCAGTTCTTC.

The chain couples TRBV5-5 to TRBJ1-2; tentatively, D is TRBD1 (5 bases). The CDR3 spans 16 residues. Trimming cost V 0 bases and J 4 bases, with 16 bases left between them. CDR1 SGHKS and CDR2 YYEKEE come from the germline V gene (reference sequence). DNA for the CDR3: TGTGCCAGCAGCTTGGAAACCAGGGAAACCTTCTATGGCTACACCTTC. Translating gives CASSLETRETFYGYTF.

The rearrangement uses TRBV28 and TRBJ1-1; possibly TRBD1 for D (5 bases). Germline CDR1 and CDR2: MDHEN and SYDVKM. V was trimmed by 3 bases and J by 2 bases, leaving 16 bases between them. This CDR3 has 16 amino acids. DNA for the CDR3: TGTGCCAGCAGTTTGGTGGCAGGGTGGGGAAACACTGAAGCTTTCTTT. It specifies CASSLVAGWGNTEAFF.

The chain has TRBV20-1 and TRBJ2-7; TRBD1 or TRBD2 may be the D gene (5 bases each). Germline V gene sequence: CDR1 DFQATT, CDR2 SNEGSKA (reference sequence). V was trimmed by 5 bases and J by 3 bases, leaving 17 bases between them. The length of the CDR3 is 14 residues. The CDR3 region has the DNA TGCAGTGCTCCGAACCGGGACGCGGTCTACGAGCAGTACTTC. It specifies CSAPNRDAVYEQYF.

This clonotype has ten or more counts. The chain is built from TRBV7-2 and TRBJ2-4, with D perhaps given as TRBD1 or TRBD2 (5 bases each). Germline CDR1 reads SGHTA; CDR2 reads FQGNSA. The V end was cut by 5 bases, the J end by 0 bases, with 29 bases between. This CDR3 comprises 21 residues. The CDR3 sequence is CASSPRGAAEDGFLAKNIQYF. DNA of the CDR3: TGTGCCAGCAGCCCTCGTGGGGCGGCGGAGGACGGATTCCTAGCCAAAAACATTCAGTACTTC. Full variable domain (outside the CDR3, taken from reference TRBV7-2 and TRBJ2-4): GAGVSQSPSNKVTEKGKDVELRCDPISGHTALYWYRQSLGQGLEFLIYFQGNSAPDKSGLPSDRFSAERTGGSVSTLTIQRTQQEDSAVYLCASSPRGAAEDGFLAKNIQYFGAGTRLSVL.

V gene TRBV7-9 combines with J gene TRBJ2-7; 9 bases are shared with TRBD1. Germline V lookup: CDR1 SEHNR, CDR2 FQNEAQ (reference sequence). With V trimmed by 8 bases and J by 4 bases, 6 bases remained unmatched. This CDR3 comprises 13 residues. The CDR3 is CASLQGAAYEQYF. The CDR3 nucleotides are TGTGCCAGCCTACAGGGGGCAGCGTACGAGCAGTACTTC.

The chain recombines TRBV27 with TRBJ1-2, with 7 bases matching TRBD1. The V gene end was trimmed by 5 bases and the J gene end by 4 bases; junction bases not matched to a gene: 7. The CDR3 runs to 14 residues. The germline V gene encodes CDR1 MNHEY and CDR2 SMNVEV (reference sequence). CDR3 in amino acids: CASSLSQGSYGYTF. The CDR3 DNA follows: TGTGCCAGCAGTCTTTCACAGGGGTCCTATGGCTACACCTTC.

Only a few counts were recorded for this clonotype. The chain uses TRBV7-9 and TRBJ2-3, with unresolved D. CDR1 SEHNR and CDR2 FQNEAQ come from the germline V gene (reference sequence). This CDR3 has 16 residues. V was pared by 1 base and J by 6 bases, with 17 bases between. DNA for the CDR3: TGTGCCAGCAGCTTAGATCCATTTCTTGGTTCGGATACGCAGTATTTT. Its translation is CASSLDPFLGSDTQYF.

This clonotype occurred many times. J is TRBJ2-1 and V is TRBV7-9; a weak D match, TRBD2 (5 bases). V was shortened by 6 bases and J by 2 bases, with 11 bases between the two germline ends. The CDR3 loop spans 14 amino acids. Germline CDR1 and CDR2: SEHNR and FQNEAQ (reference sequence). The CDR3 here is CASSHPGTYNEQFF. In DNA form, the CDR3 reads TGTGCCAGCAGTCACCCCGGGACCTACAATGAGCAGTTCTTC.

This clonotype showed up many times. The chain joins TRBV7-6 to TRBJ2-2, with 11 bases fitting TRBD2. This CDR3 is 17 amino acids long. Unmatched junction bases numbered 1, after V lost 1 base and J lost 0 bases. Germline CDR1 reads SGHVS; CDR2 reads FNYEAQ. Here the CDR3 reads CASSLELAGANTGELFF. CDR3 coding DNA: TGTGCCAGCAGCTTAGAACTAGCGGGGGCGAACACCGGGGAGCTGTTTTTT.

The CDR3 DNA reads TGTGCCAGCGAAGACAGCTTCTCCTCTGGGGCCAACGTCCTGACTTTC. This encodes CASEDSFSSGANVLTF. The genes are TRBV7-9 and TRBJ2-6; weak D call: TRBD1 (5 bases). V gave up 8 bases and J gave up 0 bases, with 14 bases separating them. The CDR3 contains 16 residues. Germline V gives CDR1 SEHNR, CDR2 FQNEAQ (reference sequence).

This clonotype was counted a few times. This chain connects TRBV20-1 to TRBJ2-6, with unresolved D. CDR1 is DFQATT, CDR2 SNEGSKA, per germline (reference sequence). The V end was cut by 4 bases, the J end by 0 bases, with 13 bases between. This CDR3 is 16 amino acids long. CDR3 coding DNA: TGCAGTGCTATACCCCCATTGCGCTCTGGGGCCAACGTCCTGACTTTC. Translating it yields CSAIPPLRSGANVLTF.

The CDR3 nucleotides are TGCAGTGCTAGAGAACAGGGGAATCAGCCCCAGCATTTT. This sequence encodes CSAREQGNQPQHF. The chain uses TRBV20-1 and TRBJ1-5, with TRBD1 identical over 7 bases. J lost 4 bases, V lost 0 bases, and 0 bases had no gene match. Germline V gives CDR1 DFQATT, CDR2 SNEGSKA (reference sequence). The CDR3 contains 13 residues.

For this clonotype: The junction does not match germline at one end; this may be a read error. CDR3 in DNA: TGTGCCAGCAGTCTACAGGGGTACAGTGAGCAGTTCTTC. It encodes CASSLQGYSEQFF. The J gene is TRBJ2-1, the V gene TRBV28; 7 nucleotides match TRBD1. The germline CDR1 and CDR2 sequences are MDHEN and SYDVKM. The CDR3 is made up of 13 amino acids.

This clonotype was observed a handful of times. CDR3 DNA: TGTGCCACCAGTATGGGGCAGTACCAAGAGACCCAGTACTTC. The encoded protein is CATSMGQYQETQYF. This chain links TRBV24-1 with TRBJ2-5; D is possibly TRBD1 (5 bases). Trimming removed 6 bases from V and 0 bases from J, with 10 bases in between. CDR3 length equals 14 residues. Per the germline V gene, CDR1 is KGHDR and CDR2 is SFDVKD.

The chain combines TRBV27 with TRBJ1-4, with D perhaps matching TRBD1 (6 bases). Trimming stripped 5 bases from V and 7 bases from J, with 14 bases between. This CDR3 is 14 amino acids long. Germline assignment: CDR1 MNHEY and CDR2 SMNVEV (reference sequence). CDR3 loop: CASSRDTMGEKLFF. CDR3 DNA sequence: TGTGCCAGCAGTCGGGACACCATGGGTGAAAAACTGTTTTTT.

V and J are TRBV20-1 and TRBJ1-1; TRBD1 aligns across 7 bases. The CDR3 has 14 residues. Per the germline V gene, CDR1 is DFQATT and CDR2 is SNEGSKA (reference sequence). J was trimmed by 3 bases and V by 4 bases; bases with no gene match: 8. The CDR3 DNA reads TGCAGTGCTACCCGACAGGGTTCGTACACTGAAGCTTTCTTT. It is translated as CSATRQGSYTEAFF.